This TCR beta chain was observed in a study of T-cell reconstitution after alpha-beta-depleted transplantation in children. Germline loops: CDR1 SGHVS, CDR2 FQNEAQ. V shed 5 bases, J shed 0 bases, and the junction held 12 bases outside the gene matches. CDR3 length equals 17 residues. This clonotype was recorded many times. Unique molecular identifiers were used to barcode this TCRbeta library. TCRdb called the PCR reads again in MiXCR, with one record for every CDR3 protein. The sample carries 190,000 or so distinct CDR3 sequences, about 6.4% recorded once. Sequenced here: PBMCs from the stem cell graft donor, sampled from the stem cell graft. J is TRBJ1-1 and V is TRBV7-8; 7 positions agree with TRBD1. The TCR originated in a human donor who donated a stem cell graft to a child with Wiskott-Aldrich syndrome. In nucleotides, the CDR3 is TGTGCCAGCAGCCCCCGCGGGGGACAGACCCTGAACACTGAAGCTTTCTTT. It yields the protein CASSPRGGQTLNTEAFF.